The 17 T cell receptor beta chains in this list originate from one sample, sequenced in a study of blood T cell repertoires in COVID-19 (dated by TCRdb to 2018 to 2021). The receptor library was made with the immunoSEQ multiplex PCR assay. TCRdb carries this immuneACCESS record with in-frame sequences only. Its versions omit some clonotypes, under half of them owing to an unresolved V gene in the studies checked, with the rest unexplained. This sample has 200,000 to 250,000 clones in its table, and about 85% of those were observed once. The top ten clones comprise roughly 10% of the sample. The sample consisted of peripheral blood. The receptors here all came from a woman aged 80 or over with COVID-19, enrolled during active disease.

This chain joins TRBV5-4 and TRBJ2-1; 7 bases fit TRBD2. The germline CDR1 and CDR2 sequences are SGHNT and YYREEE (reference sequence). The CDR3 has 14 amino acids. Trimming at V came to 3 bases and at J to 5 bases, leaving 5 bases not matched to a gene. Written as DNA, the CDR3 is TGTGCCAGCAGCTCCCAAAGCGGGAACAATGAGCAGTTCTTC. Amino acid sequence: CASSSQSGNNEQFF. Using reference TRBV5-4 and TRBJ2-1 for the parts outside the CDR3, the full variable domain is ETGVTQSPTHLIKTRGQQVTLRCSSQSGHNTVSWYQQALGQGPQFIFQYYREEENGRGNFPPRFSGLQFPNYSSELNVNALELDDSALYLCASSSQSGNNEQFFGPGTRLTVL.

This chain joins TRBV9 and TRBJ1-1; 9 bases are a match to TRBD1. Germline V gene sequence: CDR1 SGDLS, CDR2 YYNGEE. The CDR3 extends over 17 amino acids. V was clipped by 3 bases and J by 1 base; unmatched bases: 10. For the CDR3, the DNA is TGTGCCAGCAGCGCGAGGGACAGGGTGATTGGGAACACTGAAGCTTTCTTT. Its translation is CASSARDRVIGNTEAFF.

V is TRBV5-4 and J is TRBJ2-7; D not resolved. CDR3 size: 12 residues. Trimming shortened V by 0 bases and J by 13 bases, and 14 bases separated the two germline ends. Germline CDR1 reads SGHNT; CDR2 reads YYREEE (reference sequence). The CDR3 bases are TGTGCCAGCAGCTTGGGTTCGACACCGCCTTACTTC. Its protein is CASSLGSTPPYF.

The chain carries TRBV5-8 and TRBJ1-3; D is undetermined. The germline V and J ends were trimmed by 4 bases and 0 bases, with 11 bases remaining between them. The CDR3 has 15 amino acids. Germline V lookup: CDR1 SGHTS, CDR2 YDEGEE. Written as DNA, the CDR3 is TGTGCCAGCAGCGTCGACGGGAACTCTGGAAACACCATATATTTT. It is translated as CASSVDGNSGNTIYF.

The gene calls are TRBV7-9 and TRBJ1-2, with D uncertain. CDR1 is SEHNR, CDR2 FQNEAQ, per germline (reference sequence). CDR3 size: 14 residues. V was pared by 1 base and J by 8 bases, with 14 bases between. This chain's CDR3 is CASSLDGGGGGYTF. As DNA, the CDR3 is TGTGCCAGCAGCTTAGACGGTGGCGGTGGAGGCTACACCTTC.

This chain joins TRBV5-1 and TRBJ1-2; D uncertain. The CDR3 runs to 13 residues. Germline CDR1 and CDR2: SGHRS and YFSETQ. V was trimmed by 0 bases and J by 5 bases, leaving 8 bases between them. CDR3 coding DNA: TGCGCCAGCAGCTTGGAACAGAGTTATGGCTACACCTTC. Translation: CASSLEQSYGYTF.

This chain joins TRBV19 and TRBJ2-3; D gene ambiguous. V lost 6 bases and J 3 bases, leaving 10 bases between the germline ends. Germline V gene sequence: CDR1 LNHDA, CDR2 SQIVND (reference sequence). The CDR3 covers 13 residues. The CDR3 loop is CASSPDGTDTQYF. The DNA of the CDR3 is TGTGCCAGTAGCCCTGACGGGACAGATACGCAGTATTTT. The whole variable domain, filled in from reference TRBV19 and TRBJ2-3, reads DGGITQSPKYLFRKEGQNVTLSCEQNLNHDAMYWYRQDPGQGLRLIYYSQIVNDFQKGDIAEGYSVSREKKESFPLTVTSAQKNPTAFYLCASSPDGTDTQYFGPGTRLTVL.

V and J are TRBV11-3 and TRBJ2-7; perhaps TRBD1 as D (6 bases). The CDR3 sequence is 17 residues long. Deletions cut 0 bases from V and 2 bases from J, with 17 bases between. Germline CDR1 reads SGHNT; CDR2 reads YENEEA. In DNA, the CDR3 is TGTGCCAGCAGCTTAGATATAAACAGGGCGCGGACCTACGAGCAGTACGTC. Translating it yields CASSLDINRARTYEQYV.

This clone occurred once. This chain uses TRBV5-5 with TRBJ2-7; possible D gene TRBD1, 5 bases. This CDR3 has 12 residues. Germline V gene data show CDR1 as SGHKS and CDR2 as YYEKEE (reference sequence). V was shortened by 2 bases and J by 11 bases, with 14 bases between the two germline ends. DNA of the CDR3: TGTGCCAGCAGCTTTAAACCGACAGAAGAGTACTTC. Encoded protein: CASSFKPTEEYF.

This clone occurred a few times. The CDR3 sequence is CASSTTSGTYEQYF. In DNA form, the CDR3 reads TGTGCCAGCAGTACGACTAGCGGGACCTACGAGCAGTACTTC. This chain connects TRBV7-2 to TRBJ2-7; TRBD2 matches at 11 bases. Germline lookup yields CDR1 SGHTA and CDR2 FQGNSA. The trim removed 6 bases at V and 2 bases at J, leaving 3 bases unmatched. This CDR3 has 14 residues. Using reference TRBV7-2 and TRBJ2-7 for the parts outside the CDR3, the full variable domain is GAGVSQSPSNKVTEKGKDVELRCDPISGHTALYWYRQSLGQGLEFLIYFQGNSAPDKSGLPSDRFSAERTGGSVSTLTIQRTQQEDSAVYLCASSTTSGTYEQYFGPGTRLTVT.

This clone occurred a few times. This rearrangement joins TRBV19 to TRBJ2-5; TRBD1 matches at 7 bases. The V and J ends lost 1 base and 4 bases, in that order; junction bases with no gene match: 9. Germline V gene data show CDR1 as LNHDA and CDR2 as SQIVND (reference sequence). CDR3 length: 16 residues. The DNA of the CDR3 is TGTGCCAGTAGTATAGCCCAAGGGGGCAGGGGAGAGACCCAGTACTTC. It encodes CASSIAQGGRGETQYF.

The J gene is TRBJ1-5, the V gene TRBV7-2; 10 bases are shared with TRBD1. CDR1 is SGHTA and CDR2 is FQGNSA in the germline V gene. This CDR3 is built from 16 residues. V lost 1 base and J lost 7; bases outside the gene matches: 7. The CDR3 DNA is TGTGCCAGCAGCTTAGTGCCCGGGACAGGGGCCCAGCCCCAGCATTTT. This translates into CASSLVPGTGAQPQHF.

The gene calls are TRBV20-1 and TRBJ2-5; D not certain. Trimming pared 3 bases from V and 2 bases from J, leaving 13 bases between. In germline, CDR1 is DFQATT, CDR2 SNEGSKA (reference sequence). The CDR3 extends over 14 amino acids. The DNA of the CDR3 is TGCAGTGCTAGTCGGTCAGGCAAGCAAGAGACCCAGTACTTC. It codes for CSASRSGKQETQYF.

The count of this clone is one. The J gene is TRBJ1-5, the V gene TRBV27; TRBD1 agrees at 7 bases. After removal of 6 bases from V and 4 bases from J, the junction contained 6 bases not matched to a gene. This CDR3 spans 14 amino acids. Germline loops: CDR1 MNHEY, CDR2 SMNVEV (reference sequence). In DNA form, the CDR3 reads TGTGCCAGCAGGGGGGACAGAGGAAATCAGCCCCAGCATTTT. This encodes CASRGDRGNQPQHF.

The V gene is TRBV6-5, the J gene TRBJ1-2; 9 bases are shared with TRBD1. V shed 4 bases, J shed 14 bases, and the junction held 8 bases outside the gene matches. CDR1 is MNHEY, CDR2 SVGAGI, per germline. There are 12 residues in the CDR3. The CDR3 loop reads CASSSPGTGSTF. The CDR3 DNA reads as TGTGCCAGCAGTTCCCCCGGGACAGGGTCGACCTTC.

The rearrangement links TRBV2 to TRBJ1-4; 7 bases map to TRBD1. Per germline, CDR1 SNHLY and CDR2 FYNNEI. This CDR3 contains 14 residues. V trimming: 6 bases; J trimming: 4 bases; junction bases outside the gene matches: 5. CDR3 in DNA: TGTGCCAGCAGGTACCGGGACAGTAATGAAAAACTGTTTTTT. Translating gives CASRYRDSNEKLFF. The variable domain in full, with the rest retrieved from reference TRBV2 and TRBJ1-4, is EPEVTQTPSHQVTQMGQEVILRCVPISNHLYFYWYRQILGQKVEFLVSFYNNEISEKSEIFDDQFSVERPDGSNFTLKIRSTKLEDSAMYFCASRYRDSNEKLFFGSGTQLSVL.

This clone was picked up a small number of times. This chain links TRBV7-9 with TRBJ1-1; the D gene is possibly TRBD1 (6 bases). This CDR3 region has 14 residues. The V end lost 7 bases, the J end lost 5 bases, and 17 bases lay between the germline ends. The germline V gene has CDR1 SEHNR and CDR2 FQNEAQ (reference sequence). The CDR3 region has the DNA TGTGCCAGCATCGGGGGGGCCCGGATGACTGAAGCTTTCTTT. Amino acid sequence: CASIGGARMTEAFF. Full variable domain (missing parts from reference TRBV7-9 and TRBJ1-1): DTGVSQNPRHKITKRGQNVTFRCDPISEHNRLYWYRQTLGQGPEFLTYFQNEAQLEKSRLLSDRFSAERPKGSFSTLEIQRTEQGDSAMYLCASIGGARMTEAFFGQGTRLTVV.